This TCR beta chain was observed in a study of T cells after yellow fever vaccination. CDR3 length equals 13 residues. Germline V gene data show CDR1 as SGHTA and CDR2 as FQGNSA. The trim removed 5 bases at V and 2 bases at J, leaving 2 bases unmatched. TCRdb ran MiXCR on the 5' RACE reads and lists one entry per CDR3 protein. Seen here are over 120,000 distinct CDR3 sequences, around 6.3% observed once, and the top ten hold approximately 0.64%. This sequence originates from a man aged 25 to 40 who received the YFV17D yellow fever vaccine. Specimen: CD4+ T cells sorted from PBMCs, collected 10 days after the yellow fever booster vaccination. J is TRBJ2-7 and V is TRBV7-2, with 8 bases lining up with TRBD2. The chain's CDR3 is CASSPRGAYEQYF. CDR3 DNA: TGTGCCAGCAGCCCGCGGGGGGCCTACGAGCAGTACTTC.